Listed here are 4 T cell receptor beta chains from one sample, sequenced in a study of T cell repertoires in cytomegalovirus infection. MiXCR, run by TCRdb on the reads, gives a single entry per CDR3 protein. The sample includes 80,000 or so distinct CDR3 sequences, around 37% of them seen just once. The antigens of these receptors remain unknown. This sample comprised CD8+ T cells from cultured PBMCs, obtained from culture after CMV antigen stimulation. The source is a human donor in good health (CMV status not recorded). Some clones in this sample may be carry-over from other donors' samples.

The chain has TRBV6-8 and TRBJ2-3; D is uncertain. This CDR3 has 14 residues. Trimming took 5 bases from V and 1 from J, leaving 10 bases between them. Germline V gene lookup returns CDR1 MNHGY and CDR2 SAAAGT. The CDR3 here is CASSKVYRTDTQYF. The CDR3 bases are TGTGCCAGCAGTAAGGTCTACCGCACAGATACGCAGTATTTT.

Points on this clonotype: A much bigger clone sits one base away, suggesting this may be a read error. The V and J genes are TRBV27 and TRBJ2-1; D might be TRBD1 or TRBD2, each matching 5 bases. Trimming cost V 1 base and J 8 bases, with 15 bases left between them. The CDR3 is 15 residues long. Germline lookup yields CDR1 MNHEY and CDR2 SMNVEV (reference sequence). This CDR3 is CASSLLSGTLDEQFF. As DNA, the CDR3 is TGTGCCAGCAGTTTATTGTCGGGGACCCTCGATGAGCAGTTCTTC.

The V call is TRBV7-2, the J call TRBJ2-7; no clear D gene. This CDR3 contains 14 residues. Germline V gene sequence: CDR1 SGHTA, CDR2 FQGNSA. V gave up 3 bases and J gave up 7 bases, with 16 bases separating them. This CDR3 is CASSLEGRKLEQYF. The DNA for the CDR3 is TGTGCCAGCAGCTTGGAAGGCAGGAAATTGGAGCAGTACTTC.

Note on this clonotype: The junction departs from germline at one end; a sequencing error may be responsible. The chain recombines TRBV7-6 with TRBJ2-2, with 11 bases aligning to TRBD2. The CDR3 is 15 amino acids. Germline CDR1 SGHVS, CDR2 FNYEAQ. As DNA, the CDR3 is TGTGACAGCAGCTTAGCGGGAGGGGCCGGCGGGGAGCTGTTTTTT. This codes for CDSSLAGGAGGELFF.